The rows below give T cell receptor beta chains drawn from one sample of a study of shared clonotypes between healthy human individuals. Libraries were prepared by immunoSEQ multiplex PCR; TCRdb keeps only in-frame clonotypes and omits some of them. The profile covers about 1.1 million clones, with approximately 80% appearing a single time and more than 0.85% taken by the ten largest. The material sequenced was memory CD4+ T cells from PBMCs. The receptors here all came from a young man in good health. Some clones in this sample may be carry-over from other donors' samples. Each CDR3 is given with its conserved first and last residue. The order of the fields is V gene, J gene, D gene, CDR3 protein. The D gene is left open where the match is weak.

TRBV4-1,TRBJ2-1,-,CASSHESHEQFF
TRBV19,TRBJ2-3,-,CASGMKGTDTQYF
TRBV11-2,TRBJ2-7,-,CASSFLVVTEWGEQYF
TRBV4-2,TRBJ2-2,-,CASSQVRGVNGELFF
TRBV28,TRBJ1-4,-,CASTPGGGWGEKLFF
TRBV14,TRBJ2-1,TRBD2,CASSQGTSRTEGQFF
TRBV28,TRBJ2-7,-,CASSTHSSVLYEQYF
TRBV7-7,TRBJ2-1,TRBD1,CASSQTGGFYNEQFF
TRBV19,TRBJ1-5,TRBD1,CASSSRQGRYNQPQHF
TRBV7-3,TRBJ1-2,-,CASSPRGGNYGYTF
TRBV5-4,TRBJ2-3,TRBD2,CASSFPAGGDTQYF
TRBV29-1,TRBJ1-1,-,CSVERSALNTEAFF
TRBV4-2,TRBJ2-1,TRBD2,CASSQEGTTIYNEQFF
TRBV7-7,TRBJ2-5,-,CASSNSGVETQYF
TRBV30,TRBJ2-7,TRBD2,CAWGSGRARNEQYF
TRBV6-1,TRBJ1-6,-,CASSEVGSGYSYNSPLHF
TRBV5-4,TRBJ2-5,-,CASSFSSGQETQYF
TRBV14,TRBJ2-7,-,CASSQGAGSHEQYF
TRBV18,TRBJ2-7,-,CASSQGTDYEQYF
TRBV29-1,TRBJ2-7,-,CSVGGHEQYF
TRBV5-1,TRBJ2-2,-,CASSLVVTGELFF
TRBV9,TRBJ1-3,TRBD1,CASTTGVGNTIYF
TRBV28,TRBJ1-1,-,CASSLSGGDTEAFF
TRBV9,TRBJ2-2,-,CASSVDGETGELFF
TRBV25-1,TRBJ1-2,TRBD1,CASSEQGARVGGYTF
TRBV7-3,TRBJ1-4,-,CASSLTPVGSTNEKLFF
TRBV29-1,TRBJ2-5,TRBD2,CSVPTSATETQYF
TRBV6-4,TRBJ1-5,-,CASSDFPSNQPQHF
TRBV5-5,TRBJ1-2,-,CASSSNRQGSRNYGYTF
TRBV9,TRBJ1-1,-,CASSVLTGAAAEAFF
TRBV6-1,TRBJ2-6,-,CASTLAFSGANVLTF
TRBV21-1,TRBJ2-3,-,CASSAITSHRQGRTDTQYF
TRBV7-8,TRBJ2-5,TRBD2,CASSLVGGRAFETQYF
TRBV7-9,TRBJ1-5,TRBD1,CASSPNDRDHQPQHF
TRBV21-1,TRBJ1-5,-,CASSKGSGSNRVGNQPQHF
TRBV5-8,TRBJ2-1,-,CASSWGRSGQFF
TRBV18,TRBJ2-7,TRBD2,CASSPIAGARGYEQYF
TRBV5-4,TRBJ2-3,-,CASSPQDHRDTQYF
TRBV2,TRBJ2-7,-,CASSKETWSYEQYF
TRBV18,TRBJ2-3,TRBD1,CASSQSGTDTDTQYF
TRBV13,TRBJ2-7,TRBD2,CASSRPGTSAYEQYF
TRBV29-1,TRBJ1-1,TRBD1,CSVRQGGLNTEAFF
TRBV5-1,TRBJ2-3,TRBD2,CASSPGLAGDTQYF
TRBV6-1,TRBJ2-2,-,CASSWVNTGELFF
TRBV2,TRBJ2-5,-,CASSEVRVSVETQYF